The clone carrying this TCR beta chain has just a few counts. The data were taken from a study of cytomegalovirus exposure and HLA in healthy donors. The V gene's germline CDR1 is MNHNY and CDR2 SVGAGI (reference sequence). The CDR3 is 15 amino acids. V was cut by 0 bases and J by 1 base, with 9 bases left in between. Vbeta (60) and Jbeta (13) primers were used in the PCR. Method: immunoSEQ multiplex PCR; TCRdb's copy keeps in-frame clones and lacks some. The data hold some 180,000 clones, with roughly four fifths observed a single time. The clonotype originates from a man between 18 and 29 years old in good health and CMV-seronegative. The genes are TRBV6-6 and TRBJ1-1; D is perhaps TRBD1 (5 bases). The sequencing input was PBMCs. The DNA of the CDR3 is TGTGCCAGCAGTTACTCGGGGGGGAGGAACACTGAAGCTTTCTTT. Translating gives CASSYSGGRNTEAFF.